Below are 13 T cell receptor beta chains sequenced from a single sample in a study of cytomegalovirus exposure and HLA in healthy donors (dated by TCRdb to about 2017). Libraries came from the immunoSEQ multiplex PCR assay. For the multiplex PCR, a mixture combining 60 forward primers for TCR Vbeta segments and 13 reverse primers for TCR Jbeta segments was used. Here the immuneACCESS table is served through TCRdb, limited to in-frame sequences with V and J called. Missing clones are a known gap in these copies; in checked studies unresolved V genes cover under half, and the rest lacks a known reason. In all, the sample holds approximately 150,000 clones, and around 86% of those were seen once. 2.5% to 3.5% of the sample rests with the top ten. Sequencing was performed on PBMCs. These receptors were collected from a woman aged 30 to 39 in good health and CMV-seronegative.

The chain employs TRBV7-8 and TRBJ2-2, with D tentatively TRBD2 (5 bases). The CDR3 spans 13 residues. Germline-derived CDR1 and CDR2 are SGHVS and FQNEAQ. V was cut by 7 bases and J by 1 base, with 7 bases left in between. CDR3 residues: CASMGENTGELFF. The DNA for the CDR3 is TGTGCCAGCATGGGAGAGAACACCGGGGAGCTGTTTTTT.

The gene calls are TRBV30 and TRBJ1-3, with D unclear. Trimming shortened V by 4 bases and J by 4 bases, and 17 bases separated the two germline ends. The CDR3 extends over 15 amino acids. Germline CDR1 is GTSNPN and CDR2 is SVGIG (reference sequence). This CDR3 is CAWTGGGAIGNTIYF. DNA for the CDR3: TGTGCCTGGACCGGTGGAGGAGCTATCGGAAACACCATATATTTT.

The rearrangement uses TRBV19 and TRBJ2-7; 11 bases map to TRBD1. The germline gives CDR1 LNHDA, CDR2 SQIVND (reference sequence). The CDR3 sequence is 15 residues long. Losses at the gene ends were 3 bases for V and 0 bases for J; bases not matched to a gene: 1. The CDR3 sequence: CASSMGTGGSYEQYF. CDR3 nucleotides: TGTGCCAGTAGTATGGGGACAGGGGGCTCCTACGAGCAGTACTTC.

The chain links TRBV18 to TRBJ1-2; D might be TRBD1 (5 bases). The CDR3 is 13 residues long. Germline V CDR1 and CDR2: KGHSH, LQKENI. Trimming pared 3 bases from V and 5 bases from J, leaving 10 bases between. CDR3 bases: TGTGCCAGCTCACCGGACACTCAATATGGCTACACCTTC. Translation gives CASSPDTQYGYTF.

The rearrangement uses TRBV9 and TRBJ1-2; 7 bases map to TRBD1. There are 16 residues in the CDR3. The J segment lost 5 bases and the V segment lost 1 base, leaving 11 bases of the junction unmatched. Germline V gives CDR1 SGDLS, CDR2 YYNGEE. DNA of the CDR3: TGTGCCAGCAGCGTAAGTGGGGGACAGCCATTTTATGGCTACACCTTC. It specifies CASSVSGGQPFYGYTF.

The table lists this clone with a count of one. The chain employs TRBV29-1 and TRBJ1-2; 8 bases map to TRBD1. The trim removed 7 bases at V and 6 bases at J, leaving 7 bases unmatched. The CDR3 sequence is 12 residues long. Germline CDR1 SQVTM, CDR2 ANQGSEA. CDR3 amino acids: CSGRGQGDGYTF. In nucleotides, the CDR3 is TGCAGCGGACGAGGACAGGGAGATGGCTACACCTTC.

The rearrangement joins TRBV7-6 to TRBJ2-1, with 8 bases fitting TRBD1. V lost 5 bases, J lost 3 bases, and 6 bases stayed unmatched. Germline loops: CDR1 SGHVS, CDR2 FNYEAQ. The CDR3 sequence is 15 residues long. CDR3 nucleotide sequence: TGTGCCAGCAGCCAGGGGGCCTACGTCTACAATGAGCAGTTCTTC. This codes for CASSQGAYVYNEQFF.

The chain has TRBV5-6 and TRBJ1-2; D gene unclear. V lost 4 bases and J lost 8, with 12 bases in between. The germline gives CDR1 SGHDT, CDR2 YYEEEE. The CDR3 contains 12 residues. Here the CDR3 reads CASSPAGEGYTF. In DNA, the CDR3 is TGTGCCAGCAGCCCTGCCGGGGAAGGCTACACCTTC.

The chain uses TRBV5-1 and TRBJ2-3; D may be TRBD2 (5 bases). CDR1 SGHRS and CDR2 YFSETQ come from the germline V gene. CDR3 length equals 17 residues. The V gene lost 3 bases and the J gene lost 2 bases, with 19 bases spanning the gap. CDR3 amino acids: CASSSPEGGPVTDTQYF. The DNA of the CDR3 is TGCGCCAGCAGCTCCCCAGAGGGCGGTCCTGTCACAGATACGCAGTATTTT.

This chain links TRBV6-1 with TRBJ1-5; D is uncertain. Germline CDR1 reads MNHNS; CDR2 reads SASEGT. The CDR3 is made up of 16 amino acids. V was cut by 1 base and J by 9 bases, with 19 bases left in between. CDR3 bases: TGTGCCAGCAGTGAAGAGATCGGCAGACCCAGCGTGCCCCAGCATTTT. It encodes CASSEEIGRPSVPQHF.

This clone occurred once. The CDR3 is CASSPTGLAGGSPGSLDKYF. The CDR3 DNA reads as TGTGCCAGCAGCCCTACTGGACTAGCGGGAGGATCTCCCGGATCTCTCGACAAGTATTTT. The chain is built from TRBV9 and TRBJ2-3; 14 bases match TRBD2. Germline V gives CDR1 SGDLS, CDR2 YYNGEE. The CDR3 spans 20 residues. V shed 4 bases, J shed 13 bases, and the junction held 26 bases outside the gene matches.

The chain joins TRBV30 to TRBJ2-7; TRBD2 might be the D (6 bases). CDR3 length: 15 amino acids. V shed 1 base and J shed 7 bases, with 20 bases lying between them. The V gene's germline CDR1 is GTSNPN and CDR2 SVGIG (reference sequence). For the CDR3, the DNA is TGTGCCTGGAGTGAATTAGCTCGGGAGTTCGAAGAGCAGTACTTC. It yields the protein CAWSELAREFEEQYF.

This chain uses TRBV5-5 with TRBJ1-4; possibly TRBD1 for D (6 bases). The CDR3 is 16 residues long. Looked up from germline, CDR1 is SGHKS and CDR2 is YYEKEE (reference sequence). V shed 5 bases and J shed 4 bases, with 18 bases lying between them. The CDR3: CASSHQAGAINEKLFF. The CDR3 DNA is TGTGCCAGCAGTCACCAAGCGGGGGCCATTAATGAAAAACTGTTTTTT.